This TCR beta chain was captured in a study of blood T cell repertoires in COVID-19 (dated by TCRdb to the early 2020s). Describing the broader study: Collaborator samples came from the United States, Italy and Spain and covered acute and convalescent phases of COVID-19. The prospective study material was composed of cDNA or gDNA derived from T cells, B-cell-depleted T cells, or PBMCs. Deeply sampled blood TCRbeta repertoires from subjects exposed to, actively infected with, or recovered from COVID-19 were included in the dataset. The repertoires were made available in a free public database intended to serve as a resource for research on the immune response to SARS-CoV-2. The samples were drawn from two sources: the first 160 participants of the ongoing ImmuneRACE study, and some 1,300 subjects contributed by 6 global collaborators. The sample metadata nearly always contained a de-identified subject ID, COVID-19 status, age in years and sex. Where HLA class I and class II types were available, the types were taken from metadata supplied by the sample provider, not from assay-based typing. The full study reports these points: The quantity of clinical and demographic metadata differed by source and by participant and was supplied without curation.

TCRbeta CDR3 regions were amplified from genomic DNA using the immunoSEQ Assay, a bias-controlled multiplex PCR. Per the source publication's procedure: The number of nucleated cells in each sample was estimated by amplification of reference gene primers within the assay. To quantify the absolute abundance of each unique TCRbeta CDR3 rearrangement, sequence reads were collapsed and filtered. For each sample, productive Simpson clonality was calculated by taking the square root of Simpson's diversity index across productive rearrangements. Held by TCRdb, this immuneACCESS table contains in-frame sequences only and omits some clones. Under half of the omission traces to an unresolved V gene where checked; the cause of the rest is unknown. The DNA gave D and trimming, while V, J and clone size come from that table. Within this sample are about 130,000 clones, with 60% to 75% of them counted one time only. The top ten clones comprise around 2% of the sample.

Trimming accounts for 6 bases at V and 3 bases at J, while the number of junction bases matched to no gene is 4. Including the terminal cysteine and phenylalanine, the CDR3 comprises 15 residues. Kept here is only the CDR3 DNA, which spans 45 bases and is read in frame from base 1. CDR1 SNHLY and CDR2 FYNNEI are derived from the germline V gene. Collaborating institutions collected whole blood in K2EDTA tubes following their own protocols. For TCRbeta analysis, collaborator samples were shipped as frozen whole blood, as isolated PBMCs, or as DNA extracted from either sample type. Note on this clone: Its antigen is unknown. No per-base quality is available; no much larger clone lies one base away.

The clonotype originates from a woman aged 70-85 years with acute or convalescent COVID-19. The sample consisted of peripheral blood. Rearrangement joined TRBV2 to TRBJ2-1; 11 junctional bases match TRBD2. The CDR3 sequence is CASSRSGRGYNEQFF. The nucleotide sequence is given as TGTGCCAGCAGCCGTAGCGGGAGGGGCTACAATGAGCAGTTCTTC.